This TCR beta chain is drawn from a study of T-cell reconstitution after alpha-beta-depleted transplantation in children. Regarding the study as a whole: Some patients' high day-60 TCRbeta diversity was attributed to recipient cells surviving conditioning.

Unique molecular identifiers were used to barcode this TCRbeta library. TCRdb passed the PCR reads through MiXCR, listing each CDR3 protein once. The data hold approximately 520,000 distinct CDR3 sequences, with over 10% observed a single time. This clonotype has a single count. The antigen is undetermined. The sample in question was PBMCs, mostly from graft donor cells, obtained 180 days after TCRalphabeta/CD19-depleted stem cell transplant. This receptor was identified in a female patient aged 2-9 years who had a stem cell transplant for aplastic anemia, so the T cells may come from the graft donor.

Here the CDR3 DNA reads TGTGCCAGCAGCGTAGGGACAGGGGGCCTGAACACTGAAGCTTTCTTT. It codes for CASSVGTGGLNTEAFF. The V and J genes are TRBV9 and TRBJ1-1, with 11 bases fitting TRBD1. The CDR3 runs to 16 residues. The germline V gene encodes CDR1 SGDLS and CDR2 YYNGEE. Trimming took 0 bases from V and 0 from J; bases not matched to a gene: 1. The whole variable domain, filled in from reference TRBV9 and TRBJ1-1, reads DSGVTQTPKHLITATGQRVTLRCSPRSGDLSVYWYQQSLDQGLQFLIQYYNGEERAKGNILERFSAQQFPDLHSELNLSSLELGDSALYFCASSVGTGGLNTEAFFGQGTRLTVV.